This T cell receptor beta chain stems from a study of CD8 T cells in ankylosing spondylitis. Overall study findings and caveats: Within ankylosing spondylitis blood, a TCR beta motif made up of roughly eight highly homologous variants appeared to be characteristic.

TCRdb independently ran MiXCR on the 5' RACE reads; one entry per CDR3 protein. Seen here are about 150,000 distinct CDR3 sequences, approximately 32% observed once, and the top ten hold 4.5% to 6%. CDR3 length equals 13 residues. Trimming shortened V by 2 bases and J by 1 base, and 5 bases separated the two germline ends. Germline V gene sequence: CDR1 SGHTA, CDR2 FQGNSA. This clonotype was counted only a few times. As yet, its antigen is unknown. Material: synovial fluid, either unsorted or a sorted T cell fraction (not recorded which). The source of this sequence is a male donor with ankylosing spondylitis. The rearrangement links TRBV7-2 to TRBJ1-1, with D unclear. The CDR3 loop is CASSLRANTEAFF. CDR3 bases: TGTGCCAGCAGCTTACGGGCGAACACTGAAGCTTTCTTT.